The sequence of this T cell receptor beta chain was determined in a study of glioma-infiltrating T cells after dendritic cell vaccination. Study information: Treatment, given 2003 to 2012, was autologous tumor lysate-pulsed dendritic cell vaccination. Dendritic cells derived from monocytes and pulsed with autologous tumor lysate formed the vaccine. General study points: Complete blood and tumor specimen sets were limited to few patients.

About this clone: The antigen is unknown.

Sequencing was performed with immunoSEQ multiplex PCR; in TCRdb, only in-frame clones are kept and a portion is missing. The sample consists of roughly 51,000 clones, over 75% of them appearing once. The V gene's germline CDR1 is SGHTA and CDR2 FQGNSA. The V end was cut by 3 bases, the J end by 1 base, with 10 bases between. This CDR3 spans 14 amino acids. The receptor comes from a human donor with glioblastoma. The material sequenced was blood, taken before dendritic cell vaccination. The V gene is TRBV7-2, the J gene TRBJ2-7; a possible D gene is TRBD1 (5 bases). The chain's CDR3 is CASSFRARSYEQYF. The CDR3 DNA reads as TGTGCCAGCAGCTTCAGGGCGCGTTCCTACGAGCAGTACTTC.